A selection of T cell receptor beta chains follows, all from one sample in a study of blood T cells in healthy people across ages. TCRdb reanalysed the 5' RACE reads using MiXCR and keeps one entry per CDR3 protein. The table includes around 1.5 million distinct CDR3 sequences, around 59% detected once. Sequenced material: blood. Every receptor here comes from a man aged 18 to 35 in good health. Each CDR3 is given with its conserved first and last residue. Fields, in order: V gene, clone size, D gene, J gene, CDR3 protein, CDR3 DNA. A D gene is named only where the DNA matches it firmly. Expanded clones are given a class, and other clones once, few, many or no size at all.

v_call: TRBV27
clone_size: -
d_call: TRBD1
j_call: TRBJ2-7
cdr3_aa: CASSAAGGGYNYEQYF
cdr3_nt: TGTGCCAGCAGTGCGGCAGGGGGTGGCTACAACTACGAGCAGTACTTC

v_call: TRBV20-1
clone_size: -
d_call: -
j_call: TRBJ2-7
cdr3_aa: CSASGALYGEQYF
cdr3_nt: TGCAGTGCTAGTGGGGCCCTCTATGGCGAGCAGTACTTC

v_call: TRBV10-2
clone_size: -
d_call: -
j_call: TRBJ2-2
cdr3_aa: CASSDLRGPGELFF
cdr3_nt: TGCGCCAGCAGTGACCTCCGGGGACCCGGGGAGCTGTTTTTT

v_call: TRBV29-1
clone_size: -
d_call: -
j_call: TRBJ1-2
cdr3_aa: CSAGAGTGDGCTF
cdr3_nt: TGCAGCGCTGGAGCCGGAACAGGCGATGGCTGCACCTTC

v_call: TRBV7-9
clone_size: -
d_call: -
j_call: TRBJ1-2
cdr3_aa: CATLSERENGYTF
cdr3_nt: TGTGCCACACTTTCGGAGAGGGAGAATGGCTACACCTTC

v_call: TRBV4-1
clone_size: -
d_call: TRBD2
j_call: TRBJ2-1
cdr3_aa: CASSPLSSGGANEQFF
cdr3_nt: TGCGCCAGCAGCCCCCTGAGTAGCGGGGGGGCCAATGAGCAGTTCTTC

v_call: TRBV20-1
clone_size: few
d_call: -
j_call: TRBJ1-2
cdr3_aa: CSAADPVGYGYTF
cdr3_nt: TGCAGTGCTGCCGACCCCGTGGGCTATGGCTACACCTTC

v_call: TRBV5-4
clone_size: -
d_call: -
j_call: TRBJ2-3
cdr3_aa: CASRSGGGMSTDTQYF
cdr3_nt: TGTGCCAGCAGGAGTGGAGGGGGCATGAGCACAGATACGCAGTATTTT

v_call: TRBV25-1
clone_size: -
d_call: -
j_call: TRBJ2-3
cdr3_aa: CAGMDTHGDTQYF
cdr3_nt: TGTGCCGGCATGGACACGCACGGAGATACGCAGTATTTT

v_call: TRBV5-1
clone_size: once
d_call: TRBD1
j_call: TRBJ2-7
cdr3_aa: CASSLDTGEPYEQYF
cdr3_nt: TGCGCCAGCAGCTTGGATACAGGGGAACCCTACGAGCAGTACTTC

v_call: TRBV7-9
clone_size: -
d_call: -
j_call: TRBJ2-5
cdr3_aa: CASSLVAGSKTQYF
cdr3_nt: TGTGCCAGCAGCTTAGTCGCGGGCTCGAAGACCCAGTACTTC

v_call: TRBV9
clone_size: -
d_call: TRBD1
j_call: TRBJ1-1
cdr3_aa: CASSVETGGGWAFF
cdr3_nt: TGTGCCAGCAGCGTAGAGACAGGGGGTGGTTGGGCTTTCTTT

v_call: TRBV5-5
clone_size: -
d_call: -
j_call: TRBJ2-5
cdr3_aa: CANSLLPRGQETQYF
cdr3_nt: TGTGCCAACAGCTTGTTACCGCGGGGACAAGAGACCCAGTACTTC